This is a list of T cell receptor beta chains from one sample in a study of T cells in Graves' hyperthyroidism and ophthalmopathy. From the multiplex PCR reads, TCRdb called clonotypes with MiXCR, one entry per CDR3 protein. This table has roughly 500,000 distinct CDR3 sequences, approximately 48% appearing once. Specimen: peripheral blood or thyroid tissue (not recorded which). Receptors were obtained from an adult woman with Graves' disease, either hyperthyroidism or ophthalmopathy (not recorded which). Both conserved end residues are part of each CDR3.

J: TRBJ1-1
V: TRBV2
CDR3: CATPDRAITEAFF

J: TRBJ1-3
V: TRBV3-1
CDR3: CASSQDFFLGEGNTIYF

J: TRBJ1-1
V: TRBV5-1
CDR3: CASGRTGVANTEAFF

J: TRBJ1-1
V: TRBV10-3
CDR3: CATARGFSPEAFF

J: TRBJ1-3
V: TRBV20-1
CDR3: CSAPDRTSGNTIYF

J: TRBJ2-2
V: TRBV5-1
CDR3: CASSWNSGELFF

J: TRBJ2-5
V: TRBV18
CDR3: CASSPPGRQETQYF

J: TRBJ2-7
V: TRBV3-1
CDR3: CASSSGRGPYEQYF

J: TRBJ2-5
V: TRBV7-9
CDR3: CASSPAGTGQETQYF

J: TRBJ2-4
V: TRBV20-1
CDR3: CSASGGSGSENIQYF

J: TRBJ1-6
V: TRBV7-9
CDR3: CASSNGQHQGTLHF

J: TRBJ1-5
V: TRBV19
CDR3: CASSTGALQPQHF

J: TRBJ2-3
V: TRBV7-3
CDR3: CASSLTWPDTQYF

J: TRBJ2-5
V: TRBV7-3
CDR3: CASSLQRTNTGEQTQYF

J: TRBJ2-5
V: TRBV6-1
CDR3: CASSREPQRETQYF

J: TRBJ1-6
V: TRBV28
CDR3: CASTRGILSPLHF

J: TRBJ2-7
V: TRBV29-1
CDR3: CSVGLLKPPSGEQYF

J: TRBJ1-6
V: TRBV12-3/TRBV12-4
CDR3: CASSPGSFSLGGSPLHF

J: TRBJ2-7
V: TRBV20-1
CDR3: CSARRDSYERYF

J: TRBJ1-1
V: TRBV9
CDR3: CASSVADGGEAFF

J: TRBJ2-5
V: TRBV9
CDR3: CASSLAWAPETQYF

J: TRBJ2-1
V: TRBV7-3
CDR3: CASSTDLYNEQFF

J: TRBJ1-2
V: TRBV7-9
CDR3: CASSDRGAESGYTF

J: TRBJ1-2
V: TRBV20-1
CDR3: CSARAGQGFYGYTF

J: TRBJ2-5
V: TRBV12-3/TRBV12-4
CDR3: CASSFGQTQYF

J: TRBJ2-7
V: TRBV29-1
CDR3: CSVQAGRYEQYF

J: TRBJ1-1
V: TRBV10-3
CDR3: CAISGEMDTEAFF

J: TRBJ1-6
V: TRBV12-3/TRBV12-4
CDR3: CASSYSGGQVGTPIHF

J: TRBJ1-5
V: TRBV28
CDR3: CASSHGTGPIPQHF

J: TRBJ1-4
V: TRBV15
CDR3: CATSRAINEKLFF

J: TRBJ1-5
V: TRBV7-9
CDR3: CASSGTSQPQHF

J: TRBJ1-2
V: TRBV6-1
CDR3: CASRLFGADYGYTF

J: TRBJ1-2
V: TRBV6-6
CDR3: CASSYNYGYTF

J: TRBJ1-1
V: TRBV2
CDR3: CASKPDRVPEAFF

J: TRBJ1-5
V: TRBV5-6
CDR3: CASSLAANQPQHF

J: TRBJ2-7
V: TRBV7-8
CDR3: CASSAAGGGTEQYF

J: TRBJ1-5
V: TRBV10-3
CDR3: CATNRQDSNQPQHF

J: TRBJ1-2
V: TRBV24-1
CDR3: CASSDEPGYTF

J: TRBJ1-1
V: TRBV6-5
CDR3: CASSTERGLFAEAFF

J: TRBJ2-2
V: TRBV20-1
CDR3: CSLRDTDHGELFF

J: TRBJ1-5
V: TRBV7-8
CDR3: CASSLDSGVYSNQPQHF